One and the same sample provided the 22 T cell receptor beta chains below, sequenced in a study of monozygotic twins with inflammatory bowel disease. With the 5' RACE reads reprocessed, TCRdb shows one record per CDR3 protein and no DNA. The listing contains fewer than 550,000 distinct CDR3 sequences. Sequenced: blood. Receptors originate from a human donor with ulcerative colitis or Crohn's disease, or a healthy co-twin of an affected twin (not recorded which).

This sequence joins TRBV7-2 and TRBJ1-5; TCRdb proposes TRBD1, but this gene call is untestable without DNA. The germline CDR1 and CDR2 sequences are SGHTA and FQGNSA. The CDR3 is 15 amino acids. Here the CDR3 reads CASSRGGVYNQPQHF.

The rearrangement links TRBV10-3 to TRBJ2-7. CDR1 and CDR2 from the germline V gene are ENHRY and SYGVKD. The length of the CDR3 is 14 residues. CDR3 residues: CAISDNLGLREQYF.

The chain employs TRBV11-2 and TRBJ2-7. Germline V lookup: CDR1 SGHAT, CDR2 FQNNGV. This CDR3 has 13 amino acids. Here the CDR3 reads CASSGQQVYEQYF.

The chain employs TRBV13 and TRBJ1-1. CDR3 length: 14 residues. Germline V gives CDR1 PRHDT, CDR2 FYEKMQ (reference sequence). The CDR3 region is CASSLLDQNTEAFF.

The CDR3 spells CSARTMVGTGNYGYTF. The chain links TRBV20-1 to TRBJ1-2; TCRdb outputs TRBD1, but without DNA this stays unchecked. Germline-derived CDR1 and CDR2 are DFQATT and SNEGSKA (reference sequence). This CDR3 has 16 residues.

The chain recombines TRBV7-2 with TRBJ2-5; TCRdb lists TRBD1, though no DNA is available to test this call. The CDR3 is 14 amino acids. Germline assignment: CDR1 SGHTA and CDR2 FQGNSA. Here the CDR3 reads CASSLASGGGAQYF.

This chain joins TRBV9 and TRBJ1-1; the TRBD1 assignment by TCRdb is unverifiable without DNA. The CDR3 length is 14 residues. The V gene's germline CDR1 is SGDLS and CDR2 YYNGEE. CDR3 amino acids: CASGTPGRSTEAFF.

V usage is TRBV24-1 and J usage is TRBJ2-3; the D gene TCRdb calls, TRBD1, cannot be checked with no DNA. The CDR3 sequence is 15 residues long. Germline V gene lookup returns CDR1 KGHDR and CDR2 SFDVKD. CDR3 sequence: CATSVGQGTPGGQYF.

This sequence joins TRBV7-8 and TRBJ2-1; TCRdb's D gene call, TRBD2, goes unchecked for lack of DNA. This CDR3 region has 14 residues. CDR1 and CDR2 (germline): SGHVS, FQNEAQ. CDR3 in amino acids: CASSRLANTNEQFF.

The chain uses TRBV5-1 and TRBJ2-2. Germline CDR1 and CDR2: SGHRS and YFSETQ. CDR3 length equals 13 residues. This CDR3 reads CASSIKNTGELFF.

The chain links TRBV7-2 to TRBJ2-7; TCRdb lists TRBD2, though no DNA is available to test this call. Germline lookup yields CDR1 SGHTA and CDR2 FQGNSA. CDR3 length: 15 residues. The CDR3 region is CASSPFALAGVEQYF.

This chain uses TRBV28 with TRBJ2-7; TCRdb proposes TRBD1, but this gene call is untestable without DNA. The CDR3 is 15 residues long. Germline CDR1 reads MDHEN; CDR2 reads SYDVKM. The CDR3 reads CASSPRTGGYDEQYF.

The CDR3 sequence is CASSPRGTSPMGTGELFF. V usage is TRBV2 and J usage is TRBJ2-2; the D gene TCRdb calls, TRBD2, cannot be checked with no DNA. Germline assignment: CDR1 SNHLY and CDR2 FYNNEI. This CDR3 spans 18 amino acids.

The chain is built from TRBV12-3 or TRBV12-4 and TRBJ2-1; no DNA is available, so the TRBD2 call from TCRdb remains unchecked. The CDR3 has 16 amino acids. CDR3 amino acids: CASRDRGLATYNEQFF.

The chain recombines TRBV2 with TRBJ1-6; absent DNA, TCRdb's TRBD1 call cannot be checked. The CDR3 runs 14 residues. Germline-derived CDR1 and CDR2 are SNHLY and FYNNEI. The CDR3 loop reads CASSGGTGASPLHF.

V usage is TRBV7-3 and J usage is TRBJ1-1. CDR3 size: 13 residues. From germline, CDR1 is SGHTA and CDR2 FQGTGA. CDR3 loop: CASSSGRESEAFF.

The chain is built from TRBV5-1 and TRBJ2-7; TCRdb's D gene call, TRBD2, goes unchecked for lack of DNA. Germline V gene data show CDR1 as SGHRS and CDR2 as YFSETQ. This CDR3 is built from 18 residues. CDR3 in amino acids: CASSLGLAGGPVTYEQYF.

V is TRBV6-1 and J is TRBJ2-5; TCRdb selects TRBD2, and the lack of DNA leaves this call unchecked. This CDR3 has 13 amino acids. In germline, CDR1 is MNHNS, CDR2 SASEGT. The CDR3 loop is CATSKQGGETQYF.

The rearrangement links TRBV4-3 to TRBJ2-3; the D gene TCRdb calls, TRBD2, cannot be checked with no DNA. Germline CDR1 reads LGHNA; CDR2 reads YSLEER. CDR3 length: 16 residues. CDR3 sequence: CASSQGEGYGTDTQYF.

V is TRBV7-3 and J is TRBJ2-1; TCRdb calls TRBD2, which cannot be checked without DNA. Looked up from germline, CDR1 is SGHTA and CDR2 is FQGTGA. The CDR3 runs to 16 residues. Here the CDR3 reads CASSLSRTSSPGEQFF.

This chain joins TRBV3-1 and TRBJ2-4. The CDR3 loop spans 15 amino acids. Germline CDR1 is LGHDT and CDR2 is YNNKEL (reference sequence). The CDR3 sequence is CASSQELGPKNIQYF. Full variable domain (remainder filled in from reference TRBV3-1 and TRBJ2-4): DTAVSQTPKYLVTQMGNDKSIKCEQNLGHDTMYWYKQDSKKFLKIMFSYNNKELIINETVPNRFSPKSPDKAHLNLHINSLELGDSAVYFCASSQELGPKNIQYFGAGTRLSVL.

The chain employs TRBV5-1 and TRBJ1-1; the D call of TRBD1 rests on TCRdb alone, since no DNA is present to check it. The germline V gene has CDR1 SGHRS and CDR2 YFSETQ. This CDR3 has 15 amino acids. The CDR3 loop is CASSPLTGESTEAFF. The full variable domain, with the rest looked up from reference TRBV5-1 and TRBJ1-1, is KAGVTQTPRYLIKTRGQQVTLSCSPISGHRSVSWYQQTPGQGLQFLFEYFSETQRNKGNFPGRFSGRQFSNSRSEMNVSTLELGDSALYLCASSPLTGESTEAFFGQGTRLTVV.